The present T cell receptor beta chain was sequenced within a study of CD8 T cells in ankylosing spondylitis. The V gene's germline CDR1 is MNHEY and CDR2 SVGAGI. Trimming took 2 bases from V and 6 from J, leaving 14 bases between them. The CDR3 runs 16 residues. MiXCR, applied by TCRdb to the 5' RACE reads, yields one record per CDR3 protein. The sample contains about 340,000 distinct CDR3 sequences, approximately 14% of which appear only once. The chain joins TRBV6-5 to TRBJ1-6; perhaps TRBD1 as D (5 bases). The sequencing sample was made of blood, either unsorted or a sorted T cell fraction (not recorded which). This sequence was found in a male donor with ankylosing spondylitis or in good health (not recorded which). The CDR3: CASSYGGARPNSPLHF. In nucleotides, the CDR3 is TGTGCCAGCAGTTACGGAGGGGCGAGACCTAATTCACCCCTCCACTTT.